These 20 T cell receptor beta chains were sequenced from one sample in a study of PD-1 blockade in classical Hodgkin lymphoma. Relapse was seen in all patients after autologous stem cell transplantation, and brentuximab vedotin exposure was variable. Sequenced by immunoSEQ multiplex PCR; TCRdb stores in-frame clones only, minus some. The sample records tens of thousands of clones, roughly 73% being singletons. Sequenced material: peripheral blood mononuclear cells (PBMCs), taken at baseline. These TCRs come from a human donor with classical Hodgkin lymphoma.

This clone was observed once. The rearrangement links TRBV5-1 to TRBJ2-4; 8 bases line up with TRBD2. With V trimmed by 4 bases and J by 6 bases, 9 bases remained unmatched. The germline gives CDR1 SGHRS, CDR2 YFSETQ. The CDR3 has 15 residues. The DNA of the CDR3 is TGCGCCAGCAGCCCCCATGGGGCGGGGGGAAACATTCAGTACTTC. Amino acid sequence: CASSPHGAGGNIQYF.

CDR3 DNA sequence: TGCGCCAGCAGCTTGAATAGCGGAGCCTACAATGAGCAGTTCTTC. This gives the protein CASSLNSGAYNEQFF. The rearrangement links TRBV5-1 to TRBJ2-1, with a tentative D call TRBD2 (6 bases). This CDR3 has 15 amino acids. Trimming took off 1 base at V and 2 bases at J, with 10 bases between the two ends. Germline V gene lookup returns CDR1 SGHRS and CDR2 YFSETQ. Variable domain in full (rest from reference TRBV5-1 and TRBJ2-1): KAGVTQTPRYLIKTRGQQVTLSCSPISGHRSVSWYQQTPGQGLQFLFEYFSETQRNKGNFPGRFSGRQFSNSRSEMNVSTLELGDSALYLCASSLNSGAYNEQFFGPGTRLTVL.

This chain uses TRBV11-2 with TRBJ1-4; D possibly corresponds to TRBD1 (5 bases). Germline lookup yields CDR1 SGHAT and CDR2 FQNNGV. V dropped 1 base and J dropped 8 bases, with 14 bases sitting between them. This CDR3 contains 15 residues. In DNA form, the CDR3 reads TGTGCCAGCAGCTTAGCCCCCTTTGGGGGAGAAAAACTGTTTTTT. It yields the protein CASSLAPFGGEKLFF.

The chain recombines TRBV7-2 with TRBJ1-5, with TRBD1 identical over 10 bases. Germline V lookup: CDR1 SGHTA, CDR2 FQGNSA. The CDR3 is 16 residues long. V trimming: 1 base; J trimming: 5 bases; junction bases outside the gene matches: 5. CDR3 DNA sequence: TGTGCCAGCAGCTTAGGTGTGACAGGGGGCGATCAGCCCCAGCATTTT. Protein sequence: CASSLGVTGGDQPQHF.

This clone was detected once. V and J are TRBV4-1 and TRBJ2-2, with TRBD2 as a possible D gene (6 bases). Germline CDR1 is MGHRA and CDR2 is YSYEKL. This CDR3 contains 16 residues. V was clipped by 1 base and J by 6 bases, with 15 bases between them. The CDR3 DNA reads TGCGCCAGCAGCCAAGTTTACCAGGGAGGTGCCGGGGAGCTGTTTTTT. Encoded protein: CASSQVYQGGAGELFF.

The V call is TRBV7-2, the J call TRBJ2-2; 7 bases fit TRBD1. The germline gives CDR1 SGHTA, CDR2 FQGNSA. Trimming cost V 5 bases and J 5 bases; bases outside gene matches: 8. This CDR3 has 15 residues. The CDR3 is CASSRQTGSTGELFF. CDR3 in DNA: TGTGCCAGCAGCCGCCAGACAGGGAGTACCGGGGAGCTGTTTTTT.

The rearrangement links TRBV4-3 to TRBJ1-4, with no clear D. The germline CDR1 and CDR2 sequences are LGHNA and YSLEER. The CDR3 totals 14 residues. V was trimmed by 5 bases and J by 3 bases, leaving 10 bases between them. The CDR3: CASSDGFANEKLFF. The CDR3 DNA is TGCGCCAGCAGCGACGGGTTTGCTAATGAAAAACTGTTTTTT.

The gene calls are TRBV27 and TRBJ1-2; 8 bases map to TRBD1. The CDR3 is 15 amino acids. Germline V CDR1 and CDR2: MNHEY, SMNVEV (reference sequence). Unmatched junction bases numbered 10, after V lost 2 bases and J lost 8 bases. The CDR3 coding sequence is TGTGCCAGCAGTTTAAGCCCGGCCAGGGGGCACGGCTACACCTTC. Translating it yields CASSLSPARGHGYTF.

CDR3 coding DNA: TGTGCCAGCAGCCAATTCCGGAACACTGAAGCTTTCTTT. This gives the protein CASSQFRNTEAFF. V usage is TRBV16 and J usage is TRBJ1-1; D is uncertain. The V and J ends lost 1 base and 1 base respectively, with 4 bases between them. This CDR3 contains 13 residues. The germline CDR1 and CDR2 sequences are KGHSY and FQNENV.

The chain links TRBV5-8 to TRBJ2-5; 8 bases are shared with TRBD2. After removal of 3 bases from V and 5 bases from J, the junction contained 12 bases not matched to a gene. This CDR3 is built from 16 residues. Germline lookup yields CDR1 SGHTS and CDR2 YDEGEE. CDR3 protein: CASSSQWGSGTETQYF. The CDR3 DNA reads TGTGCCAGCAGCTCCCAATGGGGTAGCGGGACGGAGACCCAGTACTTC.

The chain links TRBV5-4 to TRBJ1-4; 8 nucleotides align to TRBD1. The J segment lost 5 bases and the V segment lost 4 bases, leaving 7 bases of the junction unmatched. The CDR3 spans 15 residues. In germline, CDR1 is SGHNT, CDR2 YYREEE (reference sequence). This CDR3 is CASSRRTGRNEKLFF. DNA of the CDR3: TGTGCCAGCAGCCGACGGACAGGGAGAAATGAAAAACTGTTTTTT.

The chain uses TRBV7-9 and TRBJ2-2; D is uncertain. This CDR3 is 15 amino acids long. Germline CDR1 reads SEHNR; CDR2 reads FQNEAQ (reference sequence). The V gene lost 4 bases and the J gene lost 5 bases, with 14 bases spanning the gap. CDR3 loop: CASSWFLGRTGELFF. The CDR3 DNA sequence: TGTGCCAGCAGCTGGTTTTTGGGAAGGACCGGGGAGCTGTTTTTT.

This chain links TRBV7-3 with TRBJ2-5; the D gene is possibly TRBD2 (7 bases). The CDR3 has 14 amino acids. CDR1 is SGHTA, CDR2 FQGTGA, per germline. Trimming removed 3 bases at V and 3 bases at J, with 11 bases between. The CDR3 DNA sequence: TGTGCCAGCAGCTTGGGGGGGCTCGAAGAGACCCAGTACTTC. It codes for CASSLGGLEETQYF.

This chain links TRBV7-2 with TRBJ2-2; D ambiguous. The CDR3 is 14 amino acids. V lost 1 base and J lost 2, with 5 bases in between. Germline-derived CDR1 and CDR2 are SGHTA and FQGNSA. DNA for the CDR3: TGTGCCAGCAGCTTAGTGGACAACACCGGGGAGCTGTTTTTT. The encoded protein is CASSLVDNTGELFF.

This clone came up once. The chain recombines TRBV10-3 with TRBJ1-1; D not resolved. CDR1 ENHRY and CDR2 SYGVKD come from the germline V gene. The CDR3 sequence is 16 residues long. Trimming shortened V by 0 bases and J by 1 base, and 12 bases separated the two germline ends. This chain's CDR3 is CAISESIGKGNTEAFF. CDR3 DNA: TGTGCCATCAGTGAGTCGATTGGGAAGGGGAACACTGAAGCTTTCTTT.

In this sample, this clone turned up a few times. The genes are TRBV19 and TRBJ2-2, with 9 bases matching TRBD1. Germline CDR1 reads LNHDA; CDR2 reads SQIVND (reference sequence). Trimming at V came to 6 bases and at J to 4 bases, leaving 6 bases not matched to a gene. The CDR3 length is 15 residues. CDR3 sequence: CASRDRGSGTGELFF. The CDR3 DNA is TGTGCCAGTAGGGACAGGGGTTCGGGCACCGGGGAGCTGTTTTTT.

The rearrangement uses TRBV4-2 and TRBJ2-3; D gene uncertain. The CDR3 spans 15 residues. Trimming pared 0 bases from V and 4 bases from J, leaving 11 bases between. Germline CDR1 reads LGHNA; CDR2 reads YNFKEQ. The CDR3 reads CASSQDLGFADTQYF. The CDR3 coding sequence is TGTGCCAGCAGCCAAGATTTAGGCTTTGCAGATACGCAGTATTTT.

The CDR3 protein is CASSQTAGGADNQPQHF. The CDR3 DNA sequence: TGTGCCAGCAGCCAAACGGCAGGGGGGGCTGACAATCAGCCCCAGCATTTT. The V gene is TRBV4-2, the J gene TRBJ1-5, with 7 nucleotides matching TRBD1. Germline V gene sequence: CDR1 LGHNA, CDR2 YNFKEQ. The CDR3 is made up of 17 amino acids. After removal of 2 bases from V and 3 bases from J, the junction contained 10 bases not matched to a gene.

V gene TRBV6-1 combines with J gene TRBJ2-7; 8 bases fit TRBD2. V was clipped by 7 bases and J by 0 bases; unmatched bases: 5. The CDR3 runs to 14 residues. The V gene's germline CDR1 is MNHNS and CDR2 SASEGT. CDR3 residues: CASTLLADSYEQYF. In DNA, the CDR3 is TGTGCCAGCACCTTACTAGCGGACTCCTACGAGCAGTACTTC.

In its sample, this clone was seen once. The gene calls are TRBV7-2 and TRBJ2-1; 8 bases line up with TRBD2. The CDR3 is made up of 16 amino acids. CDR1 is SGHTA, CDR2 FQGNSA, per germline. The J segment lost 3 bases and the V segment lost 1 base, leaving 5 bases of the junction unmatched. The CDR3 bases are TGTGCCAGCAGCTTAGTACCGGGGGGGTTCTACAATGAGCAGTTCTTC. Its translation is CASSLVPGGFYNEQFF.